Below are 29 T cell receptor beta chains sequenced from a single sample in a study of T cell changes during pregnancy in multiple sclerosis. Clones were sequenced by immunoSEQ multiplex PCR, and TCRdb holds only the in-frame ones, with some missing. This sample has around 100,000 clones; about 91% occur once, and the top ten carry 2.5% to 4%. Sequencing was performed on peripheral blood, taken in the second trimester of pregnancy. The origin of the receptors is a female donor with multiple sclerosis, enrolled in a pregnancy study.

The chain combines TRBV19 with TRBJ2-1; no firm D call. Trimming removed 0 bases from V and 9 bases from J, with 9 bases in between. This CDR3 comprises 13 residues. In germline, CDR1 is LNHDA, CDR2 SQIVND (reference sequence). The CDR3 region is CASSIERSTEQFF. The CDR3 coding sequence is TGTGCCAGTAGTATAGAGAGGTCAACTGAGCAGTTCTTC.

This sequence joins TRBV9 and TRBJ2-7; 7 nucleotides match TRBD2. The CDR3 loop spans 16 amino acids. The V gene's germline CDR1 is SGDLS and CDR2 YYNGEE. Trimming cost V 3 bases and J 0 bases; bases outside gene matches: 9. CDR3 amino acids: CASSGVASGFSYEQYF. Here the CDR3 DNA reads TGTGCCAGCAGCGGGGTGGCTAGCGGTTTCTCCTACGAGCAGTACTTC.

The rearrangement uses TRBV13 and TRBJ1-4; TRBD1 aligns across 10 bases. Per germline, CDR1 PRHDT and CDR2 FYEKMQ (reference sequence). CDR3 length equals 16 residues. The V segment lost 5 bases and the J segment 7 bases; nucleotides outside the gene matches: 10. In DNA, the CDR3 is TGTGCCAGCAGCCTTTCACCGGGACAGGGGAGTGAAAAACTGTTTTTT. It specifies CASSLSPGQGSEKLFF.

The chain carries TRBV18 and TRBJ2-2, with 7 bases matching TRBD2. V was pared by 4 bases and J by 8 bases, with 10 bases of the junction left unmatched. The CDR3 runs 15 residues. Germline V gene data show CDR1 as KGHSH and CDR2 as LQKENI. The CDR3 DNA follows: TGTGCCAGCTCACGGGCGTCGGCGGGAGTAGGGGAGCTGTTTTTT. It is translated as CASSRASAGVGELFF.

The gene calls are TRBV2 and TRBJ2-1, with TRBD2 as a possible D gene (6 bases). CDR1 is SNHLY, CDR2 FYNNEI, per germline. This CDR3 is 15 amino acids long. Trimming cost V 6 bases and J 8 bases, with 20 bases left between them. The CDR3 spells CASRPSVPPWDEQFF. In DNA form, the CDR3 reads TGTGCCAGCAGGCCTAGCGTCCCCCCTTGGGATGAGCAGTTCTTC.

CDR3 region: CASSLGWGHQPQHF. The CDR3 region has the DNA TGTGCCAGCAGTCTGGGTTGGGGGCATCAGCCCCAGCATTTT. The rearrangement links TRBV27 to TRBJ1-5; TRBD1 might be the D (6 bases). Trimming pared 5 bases from V and 5 bases from J, leaving 13 bases between. The CDR3 has 14 residues. In germline, CDR1 is MNHEY, CDR2 SMNVEV (reference sequence).

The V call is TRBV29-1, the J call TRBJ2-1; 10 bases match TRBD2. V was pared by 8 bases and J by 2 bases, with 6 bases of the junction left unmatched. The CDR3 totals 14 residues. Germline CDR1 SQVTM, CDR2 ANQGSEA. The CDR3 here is CSLIAGGTYNEQFF. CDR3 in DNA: TGCAGCTTAATAGCGGGAGGCACCTACAATGAGCAGTTCTTC.

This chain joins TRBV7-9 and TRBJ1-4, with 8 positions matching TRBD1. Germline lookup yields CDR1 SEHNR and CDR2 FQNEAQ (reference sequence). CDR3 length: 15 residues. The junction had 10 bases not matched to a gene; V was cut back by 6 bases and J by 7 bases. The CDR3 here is CASRLTGQEGEKLFF. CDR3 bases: TGTGCCAGCAGACTTACGGGACAGGAGGGTGAAAAACTGTTTTTT.

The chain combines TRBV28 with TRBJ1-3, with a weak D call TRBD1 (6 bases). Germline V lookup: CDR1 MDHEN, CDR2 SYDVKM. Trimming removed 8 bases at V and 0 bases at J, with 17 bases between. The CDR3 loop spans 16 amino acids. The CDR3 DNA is TGTGCCAGCCTAGGGGGGGCACAACTCTCTGGAAACACCATATATTTT. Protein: CASLGGAQLSGNTIYF.

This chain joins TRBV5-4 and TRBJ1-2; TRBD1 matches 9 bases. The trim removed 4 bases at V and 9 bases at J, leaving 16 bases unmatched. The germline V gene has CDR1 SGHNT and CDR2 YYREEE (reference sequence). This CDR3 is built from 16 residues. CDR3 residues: CASSIQTGGRGESYTF. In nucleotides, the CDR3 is TGTGCCAGCAGCATACAAACAGGGGGCAGGGGTGAGAGCTACACCTTC.

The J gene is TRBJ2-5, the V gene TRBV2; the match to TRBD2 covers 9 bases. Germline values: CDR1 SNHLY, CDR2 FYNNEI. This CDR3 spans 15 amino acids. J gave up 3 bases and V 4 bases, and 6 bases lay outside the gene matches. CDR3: CASSGRLADKETQYF. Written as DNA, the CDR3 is TGTGCCAGCAGTGGGCGACTAGCGGATAAAGAGACCCAGTACTTC.

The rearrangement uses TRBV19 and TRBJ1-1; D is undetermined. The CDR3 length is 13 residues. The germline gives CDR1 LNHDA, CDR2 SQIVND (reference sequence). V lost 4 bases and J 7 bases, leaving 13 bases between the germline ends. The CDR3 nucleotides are TGTGCCAGTAGTAATCCTCGCGCGAATGAAGCTTTCTTT. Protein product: CASSNPRANEAFF.

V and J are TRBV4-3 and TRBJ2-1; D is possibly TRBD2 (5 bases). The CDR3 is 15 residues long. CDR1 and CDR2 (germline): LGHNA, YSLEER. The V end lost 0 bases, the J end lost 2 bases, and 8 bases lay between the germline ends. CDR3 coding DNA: TGCGCCAGCAGCCAAGATCTCGGGACCTACAATGAGCAGTTCTTC. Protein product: CASSQDLGTYNEQFF.

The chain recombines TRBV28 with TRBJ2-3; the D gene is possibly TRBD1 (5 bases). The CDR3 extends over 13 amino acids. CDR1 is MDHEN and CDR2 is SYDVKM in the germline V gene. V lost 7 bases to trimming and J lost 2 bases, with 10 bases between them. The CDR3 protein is CASISGYTDTQYF. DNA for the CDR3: TGTGCCAGCATATCAGGGTACACAGATACGCAGTATTTT.

In nucleotides, the CDR3 is TGTGCCAGCAGCCTGCTAGCGGGAGGACAAGAGACCCAGTACTTC. As protein: CASSLLAGGQETQYF. The chain combines TRBV14 with TRBJ2-5, with 11 bases that match TRBD2. J lost 2 bases, V lost 4 bases, and 3 bases had no gene match. Germline V gene data show CDR1 as SGHDN and CDR2 as FVKESK. CDR3 length: 15 residues.

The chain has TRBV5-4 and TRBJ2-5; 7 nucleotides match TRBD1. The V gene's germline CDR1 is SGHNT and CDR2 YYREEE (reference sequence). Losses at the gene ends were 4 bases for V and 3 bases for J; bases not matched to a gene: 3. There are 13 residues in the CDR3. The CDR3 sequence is CASSIGTEETQYF. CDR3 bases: TGTGCCAGCAGCATTGGGACAGAAGAGACCCAGTACTTC.

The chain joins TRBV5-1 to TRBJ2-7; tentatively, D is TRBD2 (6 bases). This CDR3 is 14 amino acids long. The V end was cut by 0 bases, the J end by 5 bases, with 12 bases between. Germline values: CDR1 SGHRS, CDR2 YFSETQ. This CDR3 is CASSLARERNEQYF. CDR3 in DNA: TGCGCCAGCAGCTTGGCCCGGGAGCGGAACGAGCAGTACTTC.

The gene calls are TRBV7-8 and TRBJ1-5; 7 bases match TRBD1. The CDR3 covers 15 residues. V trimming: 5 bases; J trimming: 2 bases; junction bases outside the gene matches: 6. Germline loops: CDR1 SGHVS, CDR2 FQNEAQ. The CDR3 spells CASSLTQGGNQPQHF. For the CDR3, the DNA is TGTGCCAGCAGCCTTACCCAGGGGGGCAATCAGCCCCAGCATTTT.

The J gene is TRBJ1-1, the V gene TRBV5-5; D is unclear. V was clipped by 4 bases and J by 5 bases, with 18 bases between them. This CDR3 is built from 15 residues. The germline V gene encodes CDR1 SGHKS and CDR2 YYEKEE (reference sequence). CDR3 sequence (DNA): TGTGCCAGCAGCCCGGACGGGAACGCGATAACTGAAGCTTTCTTT. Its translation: CASSPDGNAITEAFF. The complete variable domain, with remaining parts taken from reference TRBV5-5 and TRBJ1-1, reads DAGVTQSPTHLIKTRGQQVTLRCSPISGHKSVSWYQQVLGQGPQFIFQYYEKEERGRGNFPDRFSARQFPNYSSELNVNALLLGDSALYLCASSPDGNAITEAFFGQGTRLTVV.

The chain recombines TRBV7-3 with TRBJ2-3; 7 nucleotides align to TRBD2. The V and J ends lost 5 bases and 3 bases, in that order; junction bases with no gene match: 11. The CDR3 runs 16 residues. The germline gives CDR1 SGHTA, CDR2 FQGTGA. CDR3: CASSPIGGSGTDTQYF. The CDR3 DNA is TGTGCCAGCAGCCCCATCGGCGGGAGTGGGACAGATACGCAGTATTTT.

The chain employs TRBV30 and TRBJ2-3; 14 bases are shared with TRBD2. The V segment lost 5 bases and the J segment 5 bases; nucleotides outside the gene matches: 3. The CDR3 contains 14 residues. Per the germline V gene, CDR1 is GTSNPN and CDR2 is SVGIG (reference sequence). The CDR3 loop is CAWGGLAGEDTQYF. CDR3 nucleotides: TGTGCCTGGGGGGGACTAGCGGGAGAAGATACGCAGTATTTT.

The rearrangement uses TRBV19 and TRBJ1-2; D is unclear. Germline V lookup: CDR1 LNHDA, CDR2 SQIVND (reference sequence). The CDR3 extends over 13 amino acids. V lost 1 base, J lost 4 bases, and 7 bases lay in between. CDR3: CASSIGMSYGYTF. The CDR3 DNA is TGTGCCAGTAGTATAGGAATGAGCTATGGCTACACCTTC.

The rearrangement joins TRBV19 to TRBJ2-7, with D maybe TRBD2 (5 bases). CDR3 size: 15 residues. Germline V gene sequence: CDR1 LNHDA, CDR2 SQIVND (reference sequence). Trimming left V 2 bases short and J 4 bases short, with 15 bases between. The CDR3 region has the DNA TGTGCCAGTAGTATAACTGCGGGTTCACCATACGAGCAGTACTTC. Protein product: CASSITAGSPYEQYF.

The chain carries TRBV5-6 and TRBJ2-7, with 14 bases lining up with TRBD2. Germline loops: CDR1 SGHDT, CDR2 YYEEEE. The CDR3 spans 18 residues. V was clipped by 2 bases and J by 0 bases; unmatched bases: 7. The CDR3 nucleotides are TGTGCCAGCAGCTTTGGACTAGCGGGGGGATTCCACTCCTACGAGCAGTACTTC. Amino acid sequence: CASSFGLAGGFHSYEQYF.

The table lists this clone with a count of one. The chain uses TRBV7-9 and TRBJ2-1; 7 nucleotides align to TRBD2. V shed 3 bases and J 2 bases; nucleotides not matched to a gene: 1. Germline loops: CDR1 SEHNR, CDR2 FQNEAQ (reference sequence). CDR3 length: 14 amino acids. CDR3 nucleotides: TGTGCCAGCAGCTTTACTAGCGCCTACAATGAGCAGTTCTTC. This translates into CASSFTSAYNEQFF.

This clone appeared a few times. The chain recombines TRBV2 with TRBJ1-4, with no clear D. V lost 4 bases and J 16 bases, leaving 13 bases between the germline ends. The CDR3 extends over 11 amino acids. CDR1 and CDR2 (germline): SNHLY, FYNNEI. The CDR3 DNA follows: TGTGCCAGCAGTGCGCGGGGTTCTGGGTTTTTT. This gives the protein CASSARGSGFF. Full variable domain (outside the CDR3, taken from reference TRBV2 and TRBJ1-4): EPEVTQTPSHQVTQMGQEVILRCVPISNHLYFYWYRQILGQKVEFLVSFYNNEISEKSEIFDDQFSVERPDGSNFTLKIRSTKLEDSAMYFCASSARGSGFFGSGTQLSVL.

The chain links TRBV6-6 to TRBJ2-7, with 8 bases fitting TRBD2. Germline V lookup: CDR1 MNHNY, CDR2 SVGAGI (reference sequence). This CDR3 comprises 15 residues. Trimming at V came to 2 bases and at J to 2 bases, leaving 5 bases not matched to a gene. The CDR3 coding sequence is TGTGCCAGCAGTTACCCGGGAGGGCATCCCTACGAGCAGTACTTC. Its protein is CASSYPGGHPYEQYF.

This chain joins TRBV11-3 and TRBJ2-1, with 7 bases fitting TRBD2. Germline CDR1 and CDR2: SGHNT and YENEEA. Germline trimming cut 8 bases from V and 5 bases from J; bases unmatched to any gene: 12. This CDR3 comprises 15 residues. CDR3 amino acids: CASAQSGVADNEQFF. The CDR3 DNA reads TGTGCCAGCGCCCAGAGCGGGGTAGCGGACAATGAGCAGTTCTTC.

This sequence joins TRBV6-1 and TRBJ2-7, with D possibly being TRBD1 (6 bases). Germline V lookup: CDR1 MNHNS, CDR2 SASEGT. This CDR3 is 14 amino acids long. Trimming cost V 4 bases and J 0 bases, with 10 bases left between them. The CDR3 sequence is CASSGQATSYEQYF. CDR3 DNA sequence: TGTGCCAGCAGTGGACAGGCGACCTCCTACGAGCAGTACTTC.